Listed below are T cell receptor beta chains from one sample, sequenced in a study of beta chain features in type 1 diabetes. Method: immunoSEQ multiplex PCR; TCRdb's copy keeps in-frame clones and lacks some. The sample has 150,000 to 200,000 clones; roughly 60% are singletons. Sequenced sample: naive CD4+ T cells from blood. These receptors were collected from a man younger than 40 with type 1 diabetes. Both conserved end residues are part of each CDR3. D genes are given only for firm matches. Clone sizes are given selectively: once, few, many, or a class where the clone is expanded.

V	J	length	D	size	DNA	CDR3
TRBV7-2	TRBJ2-7	11	NA	NA	TGTGCCAGCAGCTTGGGAATCGAGCAGTACTTC	CASSLGIEQYF
TRBV7-2	TRBJ2-3	16	TRBD2	NA	TGTGCCAGCAGCCCCAGACTAGCGGGGCCCACAGATACGCAGTATTTT	CASSPRLAGPTDTQYF
TRBV7-8	TRBJ2-3	14	TRBD2	NA	TGTGCCAGCAGCCGGGGACTACCCACAGATACGCAGTATTTT	CASSRGLPTDTQYF
TRBV10-2	TRBJ1-6	16	TRBD1	NA	TGCGCCAGCAGTATACAGGGGGGAACCTATAATTCACCCCTCCACTTT	CASSIQGGTYNSPLHF
TRBV9	TRBJ2-1	16	NA	NA	TGTGCCAGCAGCACCCAGCCAAGGGGGATGTGGAATGAGCAGTTCTTC	CASSTQPRGMWNEQFF
TRBV7-2	TRBJ2-3	15	NA	NA	TGTGCCAGCAGCTCCCGGGGCAGGGACGCAGATACGCAGTATTTT	CASSSRGRDADTQYF
TRBV5-1	TRBJ2-7	12	TRBD1	few	TGCGCCAGCAGCGGGACAGGCTACGAGCAGTACTTC	CASSGTGYEQYF
TRBV29-1	TRBJ1-1	12	NA	NA	TGCAGCGTTAGGATGCTGAACACTGAAGCTTTCTTT	CSVRMLNTEAFF
TRBV7-2	TRBJ2-3	14	TRBD2	NA	TGTGCCAGCAGCCCGACTAGCAACAAAGATACGCAGTATTTT	CASSPTSNKDTQYF
TRBV2	TRBJ1-6	15	TRBD1	NA	TGTGCCAGCACCTTCGACAGGGCCCCTAATTCACCCCTCCACTTT	CASTFDRAPNSPLHF
TRBV15	TRBJ1-4	17	TRBD1	NA	TGTGCCACCAGCAGTTCGTACACAGGGGGAGCTAATGAAAAACTGTTTTTT	CATSSSYTGGANEKLFF
TRBV7-9	TRBJ2-3	16	TRBD2	NA	TGTGCCAGCAGCCGTCCTAGCGGTGTTAGCACAGATACGCAGTATTTT	CASSRPSGVSTDTQYF
TRBV30	TRBJ1-1	13	NA	NA	TGTGCCTGGAGTGTTCAGGTGAACACTGAAGCTTTCTTT	CAWSVQVNTEAFF
TRBV29-1	TRBJ2-1	13	NA	NA	TGCAGCGTTGATACTGTAAGGCGAAATGAGCAGTTCTTC	CSVDTVRRNEQFF
TRBV30	TRBJ2-1	15	TRBD1	few	TGTGCCTGGACCCCCGGGACAGGGGGATACGGTGAGCAGTTCTTC	CAWTPGTGGYGEQFF
TRBV5-1	TRBJ2-4	16	TRBD1	NA	TGCGCCAGCAGTCTAAGGACAGGGGGCGAATCGAACATTCAGTACTTC	CASSLRTGGESNIQYF
TRBV29-1	TRBJ2-5	13	NA	few	TGCAGCGCCGTAAAGAACAGCCAAGAGACCCAGTACTTC	CSAVKNSQETQYF
TRBV30	TRBJ2-1	14	TRBD1	NA	TGTGCCTGGAGTGCCCTGACAGGGTACAATGAGCAGTTCTTC	CAWSALTGYNEQFF
TRBV30	TRBJ2-6	15	NA	few	TGTGCCTGGAGTCACAAAAGCTCTGGGGCCAACGTCCTGACTTTC	CAWSHKSSGANVLTF
TRBV4-3	TRBJ2-1	15	NA	NA	TGCGCCAGCAGCCAAGAAGGCGGGTCCTACAATGAGCAGTTCTTC	CASSQEGGSYNEQFF
TRBV6-5	TRBJ2-7	15	TRBD2	once	TGTGCCAGCAGTCGCCGACTAGCGGACCTTTACGAGCAGTACTTC	CASSRRLADLYEQYF
TRBV29-1	TRBJ2-1	17	NA	NA	TGCAGCGTTGCCCGAGCCGGGACGGCTAGCTCCTACAATGAGCAGTTCTTC	CSVARAGTASSYNEQFF
TRBV19	TRBJ2-5	15	NA	once	TGTGCCAGTAGTCAATCCCCAGGGGCTGCGGAGACCCAGTACTTC	CASSQSPGAAETQYF
TRBV7-2	TRBJ1-1	13	NA	NA	TGTGCCAGCAGGATTACAGGGAATCCTGAAGCTTTCTTT	CASRITGNPEAFF
TRBV29-1	TRBJ2-7	13	TRBD1	few	TGCAGCGTTGAGGGACAGGGGAGGTACGAGCAGTACTTC	CSVEGQGRYEQYF
TRBV7-9	TRBJ1-2	15	NA	NA	TGTGCCAGCAGCCTGGCGGACAGCGCGCTCTATGGCTACACCTTC	CASSLADSALYGYTF
TRBV5-1	TRBJ2-5	14	TRBD1	NA	TGCGCCAGCAGCCTGGGACAGATCCAAGAGACCCAGTACTTC	CASSLGQIQETQYF
TRBV18	TRBJ2-7	14	TRBD1	NA	TGTGCCAGCTCACCAGCACAGGGGGCGTACGAGCAGTACTTC	CASSPAQGAYEQYF
TRBV7-2	TRBJ1-1	13	NA	NA	TGTGCCAGCAGCTCACATCTGAACACTGAAGCTTTCTTT	CASSSHLNTEAFF
TRBV15	TRBJ2-7	12	NA	NA	TGTGCCACCAGCAGAGATCTCTACGAGCAGTACTTC	CATSRDLYEQYF
TRBV25-1	TRBJ2-4	15	NA	NA	TGTGCCAGCAGTGAATCCACAGGGTCCAGAAACATTCAGTACTTC	CASSESTGSRNIQYF
TRBV23-1	TRBJ2-7	14	NA	NA	TGCGCCAGCAGTCAAATTACAGGGACCTACGAGCAGTACTTC	CASSQITGTYEQYF